This record concerns one T cell receptor beta chain sequence. Antigen: not known. Time point specified: naive CD8 control sorted from an acute-time-point sample. These data originate in a study of CD8 T cells in acute hepatitis C reinfection. As for the study in general: Sequences come from NS3-1073-specific CD8+ T cells, during acute infection and after clearance. Study-wide findings and caveats: Diversity was high, without significant differences between resolver and chronic groups.

Only in-frame clones appear in the TCRdb table, and some are missing; sequencing was by immunoSEQ multiplex PCR. The data show 38,000 or so clones, with approximately 90% seen just once and roughly 0.51% held by the top ten. Between the trimmed V and J ends, which lost 0 bases and 8 bases, there was a span of 8 bases. The CDR3 covers 13 residues. CDR1 and CDR2 (germline): MNHEY, SMNVEV (reference sequence). Input material: naive CD8+ T cells from PBMCs. The V and J genes are TRBV27 and TRBJ2-1; D possibly corresponds to TRBD1 (5 bases). This clonotype was sampled from a young man with chronic hepatitis C. The DNA of the CDR3 is TGTGCCAGCAGTTTATCGGAAGGGGATGAGCAGTTCTTC. This codes for CASSLSEGDEQFF.